These 26 T cell receptor beta chains came from one sample sequenced in a study of blood T cell repertoires in COVID-19. TCRdb's copy holds only in-frame clones and misses some; the assay was immunoSEQ multiplex PCR. Of about 300,000 clones in the sample, nearly 90% were seen once. The sequencing sample was made of PBMCs or T cells enriched from blood (not recorded which). Receptors were obtained from a woman aged 45-60 years who had been exposed to COVID-19.

The genes are TRBV2 and TRBJ1-6; 10 bases agree with TRBD1. Germline CDR1 is SNHLY and CDR2 is FYNNEI. The CDR3 is 15 amino acids. The V gene end was trimmed by 6 bases and the J gene end by 7 bases; junction bases not matched to a gene: 6. In DNA, the CDR3 is TGTGCCAGCAGCGCCGGGACAGGGGCGAATTCACCCCTCCACTTT. Its translation: CASSAGTGANSPLHF.

The chain uses TRBV30 and TRBJ1-2; 7 bases match TRBD1. Unmatched junction bases numbered 6, after V lost 5 bases and J lost 0 bases. Germline V gene data show CDR1 as GTSNPN and CDR2 as SVGIG (reference sequence). The length of the CDR3 is 14 residues. The CDR3 DNA reads TGTGCCTGGGTTTGGGACAGCACTAACTATGGCTACACCTTC. Translating gives CAWVWDSTNYGYTF.

This clone was recorded only once. This sequence joins TRBV6-5 and TRBJ2-2; 8 bases match TRBD2. The V gene's germline CDR1 is MNHEY and CDR2 SVGAGI. The CDR3 consists of 14 residues. J gave up 1 base and V 7 bases, and 2 bases lay outside the gene matches. This CDR3 reads CASKLAGNTGELFF. CDR3 sequence (DNA): TGTGCCAGCAAGCTAGCGGGGAACACCGGGGAGCTGTTTTTT.

The CDR3 loop is CASSIALYRGDQPQHF. The CDR3 DNA follows: TGTGCCAGTAGTATAGCCCTGTACAGGGGAGATCAGCCCCAGCATTTT. The chain has TRBV19 and TRBJ1-5; 7 bases fit TRBD1. Germline V gives CDR1 LNHDA, CDR2 SQIVND (reference sequence). J gave up 5 bases and V 1 base, and 8 bases lay outside the gene matches. The CDR3 is 16 residues long.

The chain recombines TRBV13 with TRBJ1-6; 11 nucleotides match TRBD1. Germline loops: CDR1 PRHDT, CDR2 FYEKMQ (reference sequence). The CDR3 contains 17 residues. V gave up 5 bases and J gave up 1 base; unmatched junction bases: 4. Written as DNA, the CDR3 is TGTGCCAGCAGCAGCCGGGACAGGGGGTCCTATAATTCACCCCTCCACTTT. This gives the protein CASSSRDRGSYNSPLHF.

CDR3 residues: CASSPLAGPTDTQYF. The DNA for the CDR3 is TGTGCCAGCAGCCCCCTAGCGGGGCCCACAGATACGCAGTATTTT. The chain joins TRBV9 to TRBJ2-3; 9 bases match TRBD2. Unmatched junction bases numbered 5, after V lost 4 bases and J lost 2 bases. The CDR3 sequence is 15 residues long. Germline V gene sequence: CDR1 SGDLS, CDR2 YYNGEE.

Turning to this clone: Other DNA sequences in the same sample also yield this CDR3. The gene calls are TRBV5-1 and TRBJ1-1; maybe TRBD1 (6 bases). The CDR3 sequence is 14 residues long. The germline gives CDR1 SGHRS, CDR2 YFSETQ. V was clipped by 0 bases and J by 4 bases, with 10 bases between them. The CDR3 loop is CASSLGQGSTEAFF. For the CDR3, the DNA is TGCGCCAGCAGCTTGGGTCAGGGGAGCACTGAAGCTTTCTTT. Combining the CDR3 with reference TRBV5-1 and TRBJ1-1 gives the whole variable domain KAGVTQTPRYLIKTRGQQVTLSCSPISGHRSVSWYQQTPGQGLQFLFEYFSETQRNKGNFPGRFSGRQFSNSRSEMNVSTLELGDSALYLCASSLGQGSTEAFFGQGTRLTVV.

CDR3 coding DNA: TGTGCCAGCAGTTACTCCCCGGGACAGGGATATGGCTACACCTTC. Its protein product is CASSYSPGQGYGYTF. The J gene is TRBJ1-2, the V gene TRBV6-7, with TRBD1 identical over 9 bases. TRBV6-7 counts as an open reading frame of uncertain function. After removal of 0 bases from V and 5 bases from J, the junction contained 4 bases not matched to a gene. The CDR3 is 15 amino acids.

V usage is TRBV18 and J usage is TRBJ2-2; 13 bases match TRBD2. Trimming took 1 base from V and 5 from J; bases not matched to a gene: 7. Germline V gene sequence: CDR1 KGHSH, CDR2 LQKENI. The CDR3 consists of 18 residues. The DNA for the CDR3 is TGTGCCAGCTCACCACGACTAGCGGGGGGCGATCGTACCGGGGAGCTGTTTTTT. Amino acids: CASSPRLAGGDRTGELFF.

The J gene is TRBJ2-5, the V gene TRBV5-4; 9 bases are shared with TRBD2. J gave up 4 bases and V 3 bases, and 7 bases lay outside the gene matches. Germline values: CDR1 SGHNT, CDR2 YYREEE (reference sequence). The CDR3 is made up of 15 amino acids. In DNA, the CDR3 is TGTGCCAGCAGCTCCGGGACTAGCCCTCTAGAGACCCAGTACTTC. It codes for CASSSGTSPLETQYF.

This clone was found a few times. The chain uses TRBV9 and TRBJ2-1, with 9 bases identical to TRBD1. The ends lost 3 bases at V and 3 bases at J; junction bases unmatched: 4. Germline-derived CDR1 and CDR2 are SGDLS and YYNGEE. The CDR3 is 15 amino acids. The CDR3 loop reads CASSGPGQGYNEQFF. The CDR3 DNA reads as TGTGCCAGCAGCGGCCCGGGACAGGGCTACAATGAGCAGTTCTTC.

Only a few counts were recorded for this clone. The chain has TRBV7-9 and TRBJ2-7; D remains ambiguous. Deletions cut 8 bases from V and 2 bases from J, with 19 bases between. The CDR3 has 15 amino acids. Germline CDR1 is SEHNR and CDR2 is FQNEAQ (reference sequence). CDR3 bases: TGTGCCAGCGTCGAACGAAGTCAACATACCTACGAGCAGTACTTC. Its translation is CASVERSQHTYEQYF.

This chain uses TRBV28 with TRBJ1-5; the D gene is possibly TRBD1 (5 bases). V lost 3 bases and J lost 2, with 8 bases in between. The CDR3 consists of 14 residues. Germline CDR1 and CDR2: MDHEN and SYDVKM. The CDR3 loop is CASSFRQRNQPQHF. The CDR3, as DNA: TGTGCCAGCAGTTTCAGACAGCGCAATCAGCCCCAGCATTTT.

The rearrangement links TRBV28 to TRBJ1-3; D is uncertain. The germline V gene has CDR1 MDHEN and CDR2 SYDVKM. V lost 7 bases, J lost 1 base, and 14 bases lay in between. The CDR3 sequence is 15 residues long. CDR3 nucleotides: TGTGCCAGCACCCCCCCCGGGAAATCTGGAAACACCATATATTTT. Its translation is CASTPPGKSGNTIYF.

To note about this clone: The sample contains more than one DNA sequence encoding this CDR3. CDR3 sequence reads: CASSFGHRNEKLFF. CDR3 DNA: TGCGCCAGCAGCTTCGGACACAGAAATGAAAAACTGTTTTTT. V gene TRBV5-1 combines with J gene TRBJ1-4; TRBD1 might be the D (5 bases). The CDR3 is made up of 14 amino acids. V lost 2 bases to trimming and J lost 5 bases, with 10 bases between them. In germline, CDR1 is SGHRS, CDR2 YFSETQ. The complete variable domain, with remaining parts taken from reference TRBV5-1 and TRBJ1-4, reads KAGVTQTPRYLIKTRGQQVTLSCSPISGHRSVSWYQQTPGQGLQFLFEYFSETQRNKGNFPGRFSGRQFSNSRSEMNVSTLELGDSALYLCASSFGHRNEKLFFGSGTQLSVL.

This chain links TRBV5-1 with TRBJ1-2; TRBD1 matches at 9 bases. The V gene end was trimmed by 2 bases and the J gene end by 7 bases; junction bases not matched to a gene: 15. Germline V gene lookup returns CDR1 SGHRS and CDR2 YFSETQ. This CDR3 has 17 amino acids. CDR3 DNA sequence: TGCGCCAGCAGCTTCTCCGTTTTACAGGGGGCGCAGGGTGGCTACACCTTC. Protein product: CASSFSVLQGAQGGYTF.

The V gene is TRBV5-1, the J gene TRBJ2-2; 8 nucleotides line up with TRBD1. Germline-derived CDR1 and CDR2 are SGHRS and YFSETQ. V was clipped by 3 bases and J by 1 base; unmatched bases: 2. The CDR3 spans 15 residues. The CDR3 region is CASSSGQENTGELFF. CDR3 in DNA: TGCGCCAGCAGCTCGGGACAGGAGAACACCGGGGAGCTGTTTTTT.

This chain connects TRBV30 to TRBJ1-5; 7 bases line up with TRBD1. The CDR3 is made up of 14 amino acids. The germline gives CDR1 GTSNPN, CDR2 SVGIG (reference sequence). Trimming at V came to 5 bases and at J to 4 bases, leaving 8 bases not matched to a gene. CDR3 bases: TGTGCCTGGTCTACAACGACAGGGAATCAGCCCCAGCATTTT. Amino acids: CAWSTTTGNQPQHF.

The chain couples TRBV3-1 (or the pseudogene TRBV3-2) to TRBJ2-1; tentative D call: TRBD1 (6 bases). CDR3 size: 16 residues. Trimming pared 2 bases from V and 0 bases from J, leaving 11 bases between. The V gene's germline CDR1 is LGHDT and CDR2 YNNKEL (reference sequence). CDR3 DNA: TGTGCCAGCAGCCAACCGGGACACAGCTCCTACAATGAGCAGTTCTTC. As protein: CASSQPGHSSYNEQFF.

The rearrangement links TRBV6-6 to TRBJ2-1, with D uncertain. The CDR3 loop spans 13 amino acids. Germline V lookup: CDR1 MNHNY, CDR2 SVGAGI (reference sequence). V dropped 5 bases and J dropped 7 bases, with 12 bases sitting between them. Written as DNA, the CDR3 is TGTGCCAGCAGTCGACCTAACCGGAATGAGCAGTTCTTC. Amino acids: CASSRPNRNEQFF.

The rearrangement uses TRBV29-1 and TRBJ2-3, with 7 positions matching TRBD1. Trimming removed 8 bases from V and 2 bases from J; junction bases left unmatched: 7. CDR1 is SQVTM and CDR2 is ANQGSEA in the germline V gene. This CDR3 has 13 residues. CDR3 bases: TGCAGCACCCACAGGGGCCTCACAGATACGCAGTATTTT. Amino acid sequence: CSTHRGLTDTQYF.

This chain uses TRBV19 with TRBJ1-4; D remains unclear. Germline assignment: CDR1 LNHDA and CDR2 SQIVND (reference sequence). The ends were cut back, 8 bases at V and 7 bases at J, with 5 bases in the middle. This CDR3 is 10 amino acids long. The DNA of the CDR3 is TGTGCCAGTTTATCTGAAAAACTGTTTTTT. It translates to CASLSEKLFF.

This chain connects TRBV28 to TRBJ1-4; D gene uncertain. The germline CDR1 and CDR2 sequences are MDHEN and SYDVKM. The CDR3 is 10 amino acids. The V gene lost 8 bases and the J gene lost 8 bases, with 6 bases spanning the gap. The DNA of the CDR3 is TGTGCCAGCTGGCGGGAAAAACTGTTTTTT. This codes for CASWREKLFF.

The chain uses TRBV5-1 and TRBJ1-2, with 12 bases lining up with TRBD1. This CDR3 has 14 residues. The V gene end was trimmed by 4 bases and the J gene end by 8 bases; junction bases not matched to a gene: 6. Germline values: CDR1 SGHRS, CDR2 YFSETQ. DNA of the CDR3: TGCGCCAGCAGCATGGGACAGGGGGCGCCGGGCTACACCTTC. Amino acids: CASSMGQGAPGYTF.

This sequence joins TRBV3-1 (or the pseudogene TRBV3-2) and TRBJ2-7; a weak D match, TRBD2 (5 bases). This CDR3 is 14 amino acids long. Trimming stripped 4 bases from V and 5 bases from J, with 15 bases between. The germline CDR1 and CDR2 sequences are LGHDT and YNNKEL (reference sequence). The DNA of the CDR3 is TGTGCCAGCAGCCGGAGGCCGGCCGGCGACGAGCAGTACTTC. It is translated as CASSRRPAGDEQYF.

The rearrangement links TRBV19 to TRBJ1-2; D gene ambiguous. Trimming took 1 base from V and 4 from J, leaving 4 bases between them. CDR1 and CDR2 from the germline V gene are LNHDA and SQIVND (reference sequence). This CDR3 is 12 amino acids long. The DNA for the CDR3 is TGTGCCAGTAGTATAGCCGGCTATGGCTACACCTTC. Amino acid sequence: CASSIAGYGYTF.